These 29 T cell receptor beta chains were all obtained from the same sample, sequenced in a study of breast tumors, draining lymph nodes, adjacent tissues. TCRdb fed the multiplex PCR reads into MiXCR, producing one record per CDR3 protein. In the table there are 60,000 to 70,000 distinct CDR3 sequences, 45% to 65% of which are singletons. The material sequenced was breast tumor tissue. The receptors shown here come from a female donor with breast cancer. Some clones in this sample may be carry-over from other donors' samples.

This clonotype appeared once. No conserved phenylalanine or tryptophan is present at the end of the CDR3, so a read error is the likely explanation. The gene calls are TRBV20-1 and TRBJ2-2; the match to TRBD2 covers 12 bases. This CDR3 has 14 amino acids. CDR1 is DFQATT, CDR2 SNEGSKA, per germline (reference sequence). Trimming removed 6 bases from V and 6 bases from J; junction bases left unmatched: 5. CDR3 protein: CSATSSGGAGELFL. The CDR3 DNA reads as TGCAGTGCCACCTCTAGCGGGGGGGCCGGGGAGCTGTTTCTT.

This clonotype came up many times. Just one base apart from a much larger clone, this may be a read error. This sequence joins TRBV6-6 and TRBJ2-7, with D hard to call. V was shortened by 6 bases and J by 3 bases, with 9 bases between the two germline ends. This CDR3 region has 12 residues. Germline V gene data show CDR1 as MNHNY and CDR2 as SVGAGI (reference sequence). The CDR3 sequence is CASRLTVYEQYF. The DNA for the CDR3 is TGTGCCAGCAGACTGACCGTCTACGAGCAGTACTTC.

Details on this clonotype: This may be a read error: a much more frequent sequence differs by one nucleotide. This chain uses TRBV9 with TRBJ1-2; 9 bases align to TRBD1. In germline, CDR1 is SGDLS, CDR2 YYNGEE. The CDR3 has 15 amino acids. This CDR3 is CASSVYRGPGGGSTF. The CDR3, as DNA: TGTGCCAGCAGCGTTTACAGGGGGCCAGGAGGTGGCTCCACCTTC. The full variable domain, its missing parts supplied by reference TRBV9 and TRBJ1-2, is DSGVTQTPKHLITATGQRVTLRCSPRSGDLSVYWYQQSLDQGLQFLIQYYNGEERAKGNILERFSAQQFPDLHSELNLSSLELGDSALYFCASSVYRGPGGGSTFGSGTRLTVV.

The genes are TRBV7-8 and TRBJ1-2; D unclear. Germline-derived CDR1 and CDR2 are SGHVS and FQNEAQ. V dropped 7 bases and J dropped 1 base, with 13 bases sitting between them. The CDR3 contains 14 residues. CDR3 nucleotide sequence: TGTGCCAGCACATCTACCGGGGATAACTATGGCTACACCTTC. Protein: CASTSTGDNYGYTF.

The chain recombines TRBV20-1 with TRBJ1-5; 9 positions match TRBD1. CDR3 length: 13 amino acids. J was trimmed by 14 bases and V by 4 bases; bases with no gene match: 12. The germline V gene encodes CDR1 DFQATT and CDR2 SNEGSKA (reference sequence). The CDR3 loop is CSAISDRGRNEHF. CDR3 DNA: TGCAGTGCTATAAGCGACAGGGGGAGAAACGAGCATTTT.

The rearrangement joins TRBV6-5 to TRBJ1-1; weak D call: TRBD1 (5 bases). This CDR3 is 13 amino acids long. The V end was cut by 6 bases, the J end by 7 bases, with 15 bases between. The germline V gene has CDR1 MNHEY and CDR2 SVGAGI. Here the CDR3 DNA reads TGTGCCAGCAGCATATTAGGGGTAGGTGAAGCTTTCTTT. Amino acid sequence: CASSILGVGEAFF.

The rearrangement uses TRBV7-2 and TRBJ2-3; TRBD2 agrees at 10 bases. Germline-derived CDR1 and CDR2 are SGHTA and FQGNSA. J gave up 6 bases and V 5 bases, and 11 bases lay outside the gene matches. The CDR3 runs to 16 residues. In nucleotides, the CDR3 is TGTGCCAGCAGCCGAGACTTGATTAGCGGGAGGGATACGCAGTATTTT. This sequence encodes CASSRDLISGRDTQYF.

The J gene is TRBJ2-5, the V gene TRBV20-1, with 10 bases identical to TRBD2. The ends lost 0 bases at V and 4 bases at J; junction bases unmatched: 5. Germline lookup yields CDR1 DFQATT and CDR2 SNEGSKA (reference sequence). This CDR3 region has 15 residues. CDR3 nucleotide sequence: TGCAGTGCTAGAGAACTAGCGGGGAGGGCAGAGACCCAGTACTTC. Amino acids: CSARELAGRAETQYF.

Only a few counts were recorded for this clonotype. The J gene is TRBJ2-5, the V gene TRBV28; D may match TRBD1 or TRBD2 (6 bases each). Germline V gene data show CDR1 as MDHEN and CDR2 as SYDVKM. Trimming stripped 6 bases from V and 2 bases from J, with 16 bases between. The CDR3 is made up of 15 amino acids. The CDR3, as DNA: TGTGCCAGCAGCCCCGGGTTAGGGGGGCAAGAGACCCAGTACTTC. Residues: CASSPGLGGQETQYF.

The chain has TRBV19 and TRBJ1-5, with 7 bases lining up with TRBD1. The germline V gene encodes CDR1 LNHDA and CDR2 SQIVND (reference sequence). V was pared by 5 bases and J by 6 bases, with 7 bases of the junction left unmatched. The CDR3 contains 14 residues. Written as DNA, the CDR3 is TGTGCCAGTAGTTCCGACAGGGTAGGTCAGCCCCAGCATTTT. Its translation is CASSSDRVGQPQHF.

This clonotype was seen at least ten times. V gene TRBV6-1 combines with J gene TRBJ2-5; TRBD2 might be the D (7 bases). The CDR3 consists of 15 residues. Trimming cost V 6 bases and J 5 bases, with 19 bases left between them. Germline values: CDR1 MNHNS, CDR2 SASEGT. The CDR3 sequence is CASSLGGGPIETQYF. The CDR3 nucleotides read TGTGCCAGCAGCCTAGGGGGAGGGCCTATTGAGACCCAGTACTTC.

The chain uses TRBV2 and TRBJ2-1; 12 positions agree with TRBD2. Germline V gene lookup returns CDR1 SNHLY and CDR2 FYNNEI. The CDR3 is 12 amino acids. Germline trimming cut 7 bases from V and 11 bases from J; bases unmatched to any gene: 3. The DNA for the CDR3 is TGTGCCAGCATACTAGCGGGGGGACAGCAGTTCTTC. It codes for CASILAGGQQFF. Drawing the rest from reference TRBV2 and TRBJ2-1, the complete variable domain is EPEVTQTPSHQVTQMGQEVILRCVPISNHLYFYWYRQILGQKVEFLVSFYNNEISEKSEIFDDQFSVERPDGSNFTLKIRSTKLEDSAMYFCASILAGGQQFFGPGTRLTVL.

With regard to this clonotype: This is likely a read error, given that the CDR3 carries no conserved phenylalanine or tryptophan at its end. This chain joins TRBV28 and TRBJ2-3; TRBD2 agrees at 11 bases. This CDR3 contains 18 residues. The V and J ends lost 6 bases and 2 bases, in that order; junction bases with no gene match: 13. Per the germline V gene, CDR1 is MDHEN and CDR2 is SYDVKM. The CDR3 loop reads CASSYGGLAETTTDTQYY. The CDR3 DNA follows: TGTGCCAGCAGCTACGGGGGACTAGCGGAGACGACCACAGATACGCAGTATTAT.

The V call is TRBV4-1, the J call TRBJ2-5; D is perhaps TRBD2 (6 bases). Trimming took 0 bases from V and 1 from J, leaving 15 bases between them. The CDR3 length is 17 residues. Germline CDR1 MGHRA, CDR2 YSYEKL. The CDR3 protein is CASSQDPPGELQETQYF. CDR3 in DNA: TGCGCCAGCAGCCAAGATCCACCGGGGGAACTCCAAGAGACCCAGTACTTC.

This clonotype was counted ten times or more. Here the CDR3 DNA reads TGTGCCAGCAGCTTAGGGGGCTCAGATAGGGAGCAGTACTTC. Residues: CASSLGGSDREQYF. The chain is built from TRBV7-2 and TRBJ2-7, with a possible D match to TRBD1 (5 bases). V gave up 1 base and J gave up 7 bases, with 14 bases separating them. Germline CDR1 reads SGHTA; CDR2 reads FQGNSA. The CDR3 extends over 14 amino acids.

Concerning this clonotype itself: An end of the junction differs from the germline gene, which may be a read error. The chain has TRBV5-4 and TRBJ1-2, with D perhaps matching TRBD1 (5 bases). Germline V gives CDR1 SGHNT, CDR2 YYREEE (reference sequence). The CDR3 consists of 14 residues. This chain's CDR3 is CASSPPGGNYGHTF. In DNA form, the CDR3 reads TGTGCCAGCAGCCCCCCGGGGGGGAACTATGGCCACACCTTC.

This chain joins TRBV5-4 and TRBJ1-3; D gene uncertain. V shed 3 bases and J shed 8 bases, with 24 bases lying between them. CDR3 size: 17 residues. CDR1 is SGHNT, CDR2 YYREEE, per germline (reference sequence). CDR3 region: CASSSHKGPNYGYTIYF. DNA of the CDR3: TGTGCCAGCAGCTCCCACAAGGGCCCAAACTATGGCTACACCATATATTTT.

The table lists this clonotype with many counts. J is TRBJ1-3 and V is TRBV20-1; 10 nucleotides line up with TRBD1. Looked up from germline, CDR1 is DFQATT and CDR2 is SNEGSKA (reference sequence). There are 14 residues in the CDR3. J gave up 2 bases and V 6 bases, and 4 bases lay outside the gene matches. For the CDR3, the DNA is TGCAGTGCCCCCGGGACAGGGGCTGGAAACACCATATATTTT. Residues: CSAPGTGAGNTIYF.

This clonotype was seen many times. This chain uses TRBV5-1 with TRBJ2-1; tentatively, D is TRBD2 (6 bases). The CDR3 contains 15 residues. Germline V gene data show CDR1 as SGHRS and CDR2 as YFSETQ. The V end was cut by 3 bases, the J end by 0 bases, with 10 bases between. CDR3 sequence (DNA): TGCGCCAGCAGCTCTGGAGGGAGCTCCTACAATGAGCAGTTCTTC. Encoded protein: CASSSGGSSYNEQFF.

V is TRBV24-1 and J is TRBJ2-2, with D possibly TRBD2 on 5 matching bases. CDR3 length: 13 residues. The V end lost 2 bases, the J end lost 14 bases, and 14 bases lay between the germline ends. Germline CDR1 reads KGHDR; CDR2 reads SFDVKD. In DNA form, the CDR3 reads TGTGCCACCAGTGATTATAACTCGGGGAAACTGTTTTTT. It encodes CATSDYNSGKLFF.

This clonotype was recorded at least ten times. The CDR3 loop reads CASSFSTPGVPQHF. Here the CDR3 DNA reads TGTGCCAGCAGTTTCAGTACACCGGGGGTTCCCCAGCATTTT. The chain recombines TRBV28 with TRBJ1-5; TRBD1 is a possible D gene (5 bases). V lost 3 bases, J lost 10 bases, and 16 bases lay in between. The CDR3 is made up of 14 amino acids. The germline CDR1 and CDR2 sequences are MDHEN and SYDVKM.

This clonotype came up a few times. A much larger clone differs by one base, so this may be a read error. The DNA for the CDR3 is TGTGCCAGCAGTCTCCGAAATCTCTACTCTGGGGCCAACGTCCTGACTTTC. Residues: CASSLRNLYSGANVLTF. The chain combines TRBV6-5 with TRBJ2-6; no definite D call. CDR1 and CDR2 (germline): MNHEY, SVGAGI. The CDR3 has 17 amino acids. V was clipped by 5 bases and J by 0 bases, with 14 bases between them.

Comment on this clonotype: Being one base from a much bigger clone, this may be a read error. This rearrangement joins TRBV6-1 to TRBJ2-7, with a tentative D call TRBD1 (6 bases). Trimming pared 6 bases from V and 5 bases from J, leaving 17 bases between. This CDR3 comprises 14 residues. Germline CDR1 reads MNHNS; CDR2 reads SASEGT. CDR3 residues: CASRQDSTRHEQYF. The CDR3 DNA sequence: TGTGCCAGCAGGCAGGACAGTACCCGGCACGAGCAGTACTTC.

This clonotype was seen many times. J is TRBJ2-2 and V is TRBV19, with D possibly matching TRBD1 (5 bases). V lost 5 bases to trimming and J lost 1 base, with 14 bases between them. The CDR3 spans 16 residues. CDR1 and CDR2 from the germline V gene are LNHDA and SQIVND (reference sequence). CDR3 DNA: TGTGCCAGTAGTTCACCCCAGGGCGGGAACACCGGGGAGCTGTTTTTT. This encodes CASSSPQGGNTGELFF.

The chain carries TRBV6-1 and TRBJ1-1; D is perhaps TRBD1 (5 bases). This CDR3 contains 13 residues. Germline V gene lookup returns CDR1 MNHNS and CDR2 SASEGT. V lost 8 bases and J lost 5, with 15 bases in between. CDR3 DNA: TGTGCCAGCGGTTACATGGGGGGGACTGAAGCTTTCTTT. Translated: CASGYMGGTEAFF.

The chain combines TRBV4-3 with TRBJ2-3; a weak D match, TRBD2 (5 bases). V shed 1 base and J shed 5 bases, with 10 bases lying between them. The V gene's germline CDR1 is LGHNA and CDR2 YSLEER. The CDR3 covers 14 residues. CDR3 in amino acids: CASSQVAAGDTQYF. CDR3 in DNA: TGCGCCAGCAGCCAAGTGGCGGCGGGAGATACGCAGTATTTT.

This clonotype was observed many times. The chain combines TRBV5-5 with TRBJ2-3, with 7 nucleotides matching TRBD2. The CDR3 consists of 16 residues. With V trimmed by 4 bases and J by 2 bases, 10 bases remained unmatched. The germline gives CDR1 SGHKS, CDR2 YYEKEE (reference sequence). In nucleotides, the CDR3 is TGTGCCAGCAGCGCGCGGACTAGGATCATCACAGATACGCAGTATTTT. Protein: CASSARTRIITDTQYF. Variable domain in full (rest from reference TRBV5-5 and TRBJ2-3): DAGVTQSPTHLIKTRGQQVTLRCSPISGHKSVSWYQQVLGQGPQFIFQYYEKEERGRGNFPDRFSARQFPNYSSELNVNALLLGDSALYLCASSARTRIITDTQYFGPGTRLTVL.

In this sample, this clonotype turned up once. The chain recombines TRBV2 with TRBJ2-7; 14 bases agree with TRBD2. This CDR3 region has 18 residues. The V gene's germline CDR1 is SNHLY and CDR2 FYNNEI. Trimming cost V 6 bases and J 7 bases; bases outside gene matches: 17. The chain's CDR3 is CASRLTSGGANTGEEQYF. CDR3 DNA sequence: TGTGCCAGCAGGTTGACTAGCGGGGGGGCGAACACCGGGGAAGAGCAGTACTTC.

The chain couples TRBV2 to TRBJ2-1; TRBD1 aligns across 8 bases. V was clipped by 6 bases and J by 8 bases; unmatched bases: 12. This CDR3 has 15 amino acids. Germline loops: CDR1 SNHLY, CDR2 FYNNEI. CDR3 DNA sequence: TGTGCCAGCAGGGCCCGGACAGGGACGCACGATGAGCAGTTCTTC. Amino acids: CASRARTGTHDEQFF.